One and the same sample provided the 14 T cell receptor beta chains below, sequenced in a study of cytomegalovirus exposure and HLA in healthy donors. Vbeta (60) and Jbeta (13) primers were used in the PCR. TCRdb's table, derived via immunoSEQ multiplex PCR, lists solely in-frame clones and lacks some. The sample yields approximately 110,000 clones, approximately 69% seen once. Material for sequencing was PBMCs. The receptors stem from a woman aged 40 to 50 in good health and CMV-seropositive.

The table lists this clone with a count of one. The chain links TRBV28 to TRBJ2-7; 7 nucleotides match TRBD1. Losses at the gene ends were 2 bases for V and 2 bases for J; bases not matched to a gene: 3. The CDR3 is 14 residues long. Germline V lookup: CDR1 MDHEN, CDR2 SYDVKM. The chain's CDR3 is CASSLGQAPYEQYF. The DNA of the CDR3 is TGTGCCAGCAGTTTAGGACAGGCCCCCTACGAGCAGTACTTC.

This clone was detected only a few times. The rearrangement joins TRBV18 to TRBJ1-2; 9 bases are shared with TRBD1. This CDR3 region has 12 residues. J lost 5 bases, V lost 9 bases, and 4 bases had no gene match. CDR1 is KGHSH, CDR2 LQKENI, per germline. The CDR3 loop is CASGTGTYGYTF. As DNA, the CDR3 is TGTGCCAGTGGGACAGGGACTTATGGCTACACCTTC. Full variable domain (rest looked up from reference TRBV18 and TRBJ1-2): NAGVMQNPRHLVRRRGQEARLRCSPMKGHSHVYWYRQLPEEGLKFMVYLQKENIIDESGMPKERFSAEFPKEGPSILRIQQVVRGDSAAYFCASGTGTYGYTFGSGTRLTVV.

The gene calls are TRBV5-4 and TRBJ1-6; 8 nucleotides line up with TRBD1. CDR3 length equals 16 residues. The V gene end was trimmed by 4 bases and the J gene end by 2 bases; junction bases not matched to a gene: 5. From germline, CDR1 is SGHNT and CDR2 YYREEE (reference sequence). The CDR3 region is CASSPGQGTYNSPLHF. The CDR3 DNA reads as TGTGCCAGCAGCCCCGGACAGGGAACCTATAATTCACCCCTCCACTTT. Combining the CDR3 with reference TRBV5-4 and TRBJ1-6 gives the whole variable domain ETGVTQSPTHLIKTRGQQVTLRCSSQSGHNTVSWYQQALGQGPQFIFQYYREEENGRGNFPPRFSGLQFPNYSSELNVNALELDDSALYLCASSPGQGTYNSPLHFGNGTRLTVT.

The J gene is TRBJ2-3, the V gene TRBV7-2, with 7 bases matching TRBD1. V trimming: 2 bases; J trimming: 4 bases; junction bases outside the gene matches: 0. This CDR3 comprises 13 residues. CDR1 SGHTA and CDR2 FQGNSA come from the germline V gene. The DNA of the CDR3 is TGTGCCAGCAGCTTAACAGGGGCAGATACGCAGTATTTT. Its protein product is CASSLTGADTQYF.

The J gene is TRBJ1-1, the V gene TRBV28; no clear D. V lost 6 bases and J lost 1, with 9 bases in between. Per the germline V gene, CDR1 is MDHEN and CDR2 is SYDVKM. The CDR3 has 13 amino acids. The CDR3 nucleotides read TGTGCCAGCAGGGGCCCAGGGAACACTGAAGCTTTCTTT. Protein sequence: CASRGPGNTEAFF. The whole variable domain, filled in from reference TRBV28 and TRBJ1-1, reads DVKVTQSSRYLVKRTGEKVFLECVQDMDHENMFWYRQDPGLGLRLIYFSYDVKMKEKGDIPEGYSVSREKKERFSLILESASTNQTSMYLCASRGPGNTEAFFGQGTRLTVV.

This clone was picked up a small number of times. V and J are TRBV9 and TRBJ2-7; TRBD1 might be the D (6 bases). This CDR3 region has 14 residues. V was pared by 4 bases and J by 2 bases, with 13 bases between. Looked up from germline, CDR1 is SGDLS and CDR2 is YYNGEE. The CDR3 region is CASSPRTAAYEQYF. The CDR3 bases are TGTGCCAGCAGCCCCCGGACAGCCGCCTACGAGCAGTACTTC. The full variable domain, with the rest looked up from reference TRBV9 and TRBJ2-7, is DSGVTQTPKHLITATGQRVTLRCSPRSGDLSVYWYQQSLDQGLQFLIQYYNGEERAKGNILERFSAQQFPDLHSELNLSSLELGDSALYFCASSPRTAAYEQYFGPGTRLTVT.

The rearrangement joins TRBV19 to TRBJ2-5; TRBD1 matches 7 bases. The CDR3 contains 14 residues. Germline values: CDR1 LNHDA, CDR2 SQIVND (reference sequence). J lost 2 bases, V lost 6 bases, and 6 bases had no gene match. DNA of the CDR3: TGTGCCAGTAGCCCGAGGGGACAGCAAGAGACCCAGTACTTC. It codes for CASSPRGQQETQYF.

The CDR3: CASSIGQGAGEQYF. CDR3 coding DNA: TGTGCCAGTAGTATAGGACAGGGGGCGGGAGAGCAGTACTTC. The J gene is TRBJ2-7, the V gene TRBV19, with TRBD1 matching over 10 bases. The CDR3 covers 14 residues. J lost 7 bases, V lost 1 base, and 4 bases had no gene match. From germline, CDR1 is LNHDA and CDR2 SQIVND (reference sequence). Full variable domain (rest looked up from reference TRBV19 and TRBJ2-7): DGGITQSPKYLFRKEGQNVTLSCEQNLNHDAMYWYRQDPGQGLRLIYYSQIVNDFQKGDIAEGYSVSREKKESFPLTVTSAQKNPTAFYLCASSIGQGAGEQYFGPGTRLTVT.

To note about this clone: The sample has other DNA sequences that encode this CDR3 too. The chain couples TRBV5-1 to TRBJ1-2; no firm D call. CDR1 and CDR2 from the germline V gene are SGHRS and YFSETQ. There are 14 residues in the CDR3. V was shortened by 0 bases and J by 2 bases, with 8 bases between the two germline ends. The CDR3 sequence is CASSLAEANYGYTF. The CDR3 nucleotides are TGCGCCAGCAGCTTGGCCGAGGCAAACTATGGCTACACCTTC.

In its sample, this clone was seen once. This rearrangement joins TRBV19 to TRBJ2-3; 8 bases fit TRBD1. Germline V CDR1 and CDR2: LNHDA, SQIVND (reference sequence). The J segment lost 4 bases and the V segment lost 1 base, leaving 10 bases of the junction unmatched. CDR3 length: 17 amino acids. The CDR3 nucleotides are TGTGCCAGTAGTATAGGTTTGGACAGGGTAAGCTCAGATACGCAGTATTTT. Its protein is CASSIGLDRVSSDTQYF.

V usage is TRBV6-1 and J usage is TRBJ1-5; possibly TRBD1 for D (5 bases). The V end lost 10 bases, the J end lost 5 bases, and 12 bases lay between the germline ends. This CDR3 has 12 amino acids. Germline CDR1 and CDR2: MNHNS and SASEGT. In DNA, the CDR3 is TGTGCCACCCGACAGAGAGATCAGCCCCAGCATTTT. This translates into CATRQRDQPQHF.

The chain combines TRBV5-1 with TRBJ2-5, with 8 bases fitting TRBD1. Losses at the gene ends were 4 bases for V and 7 bases for J; bases not matched to a gene: 12. From germline, CDR1 is SGHRS and CDR2 YFSETQ. The length of the CDR3 is 15 residues. CDR3 DNA sequence: TGCGCCAGCAGCACGGACAGGGTTTGGGAAGGGACCCAGTACTTC. Its protein product is CASSTDRVWEGTQYF. The complete variable domain, with remaining parts taken from reference TRBV5-1 and TRBJ2-5, reads KAGVTQTPRYLIKTRGQQVTLSCSPISGHRSVSWYQQTPGQGLQFLFEYFSETQRNKGNFPGRFSGRQFSNSRSEMNVSTLELGDSALYLCASSTDRVWEGTQYFGPGTRLLVL.

This clone was observed once. V is TRBV6-6 and J is TRBJ2-2, with TRBD2 matching 8 bases. Germline values: CDR1 MNHNY, CDR2 SVGAGI (reference sequence). CDR3 size: 15 residues. After removal of 10 bases from V and 1 base from J, the junction contained 8 bases not matched to a gene. CDR3 in amino acids: CATKGSGMNTGELFF. DNA of the CDR3: TGTGCCACCAAGGGTAGCGGGATGAACACCGGGGAGCTGTTTTTT.

In nucleotides, the CDR3 is TGTGCCAGCAGTGTACGGGACAGGGGTGATTCACCCCTCCACTTT. The encoded protein is CASSVRDRGDSPLHF. The chain links TRBV2 to TRBJ1-6; 10 bases are shared with TRBD1. J was trimmed by 8 bases and V by 4 bases; bases with no gene match: 5. Germline V gene sequence: CDR1 SNHLY, CDR2 FYNNEI. This CDR3 is 15 amino acids long.